Sequencing of this T cell receptor beta chain was carried out in a study of PD-L1 blockade in urothelial cancer. Study background: Atezolizumab therapy began for patients in about 2014, dosed at 1,200 mg intravenously every 3 weeks. Analysis of blood occurred 3 weeks (second dose) and 6 weeks after treatment start. Most of the roughly 29 patients were men whose urothelial cancer was bladder-origin.

The CDR3 length is 12 residues. V lost 4 bases to trimming and J lost 8 bases, with 10 bases between them. The germline V gene has CDR1 SGHNT and CDR2 YYREEE (reference sequence). A spike-in of synthetic TCR analog templates was added to each PCR. Profiled with immunoSEQ multiplex PCR; TCRdb holds only in-frame clones, not every one. The sample records approximately 90,000 clones, approximately 81% being singletons. The sample's time point: pretreatment peripheral blood. This material consisted of PBMCs, taken around atezolizumab (anti-PD-L1) treatment. The sequence derives from a man in his 60s with urothelial cancer. The rearrangement links TRBV5-4 to TRBJ2-1; D is ambiguous. This CDR3 is CASSPRQDEQFF. In nucleotides, the CDR3 is TGTGCCAGCAGCCCCCGGCAGGATGAGCAGTTCTTC.